The 16 T cell receptor beta chains given below trace back to one sample, sequenced in a study of T-cell memory formation after mild COVID-19. Each CDR3 protein gets one entry after TCRdb re-called the 5' RACE reads with MiXCR. The repertoire includes fewer than 400,000 distinct CDR3 sequences, 15% to 20% of them detected once, and roughly a fifth sits in the top ten. The source material was PBMCs or a T cell subset sorted from them (not recorded which). All receptors come from a man in his late teens or twenties who had mild COVID-19 (a few samples of this study predate the infection). Cell type and time point are not known.

V is TRBV15 and J is TRBJ2-3; no clear D gene. V lost 3 bases to trimming and J lost 7 bases, with 14 bases between them. The germline V gene encodes CDR1 LNHNV and CDR2 YYDKDF (reference sequence). The CDR3 has 14 amino acids. The CDR3 DNA sequence: TGTGCCACCAGCAGGGATATCAAAGGGTATACGCAGTATTTT. It encodes CATSRDIKGYTQYF.

This clonotype occurred once. The chain links TRBV7-2 to TRBJ2-5; D possibly uses TRBD1 or TRBD2 (5 bases each). The CDR3 length is 14 residues. V shed 3 bases and J shed 7 bases, with 15 bases lying between them. Germline CDR1 is SGHTA and CDR2 is FQGNSA. CDR3 sequence: CASSLWDDTGTQYF. The CDR3 coding sequence is TGTGCCAGCAGCTTGTGGGACGACACGGGGACCCAGTACTTC.

CDR3: CASSPQGTLSYEQYF. The CDR3 DNA sequence: TGTGCCAGCTCACCACAGGGCACGCTCTCCTACGAGCAGTACTTC. The J gene is TRBJ2-7, the V gene TRBV18, with D unresolved. CDR1 KGHSH and CDR2 LQKENI come from the germline V gene. This CDR3 has 15 residues. V lost 1 base to trimming and J lost 0 bases, with 10 bases between them.

The chain combines TRBV11-2 with TRBJ2-7, with 7 bases identical to TRBD2. The CDR3 is 14 residues long. Germline CDR1 is SGHAT and CDR2 is FQNNGV. Germline trimming cut 5 bases from V and 2 bases from J; bases unmatched to any gene: 6. CDR3: CASSIQAGPYEQYF. CDR3 in DNA: TGTGCCAGCAGCATACAAGCGGGGCCCTACGAGCAGTACTTC.

The rearrangement joins TRBV7-2 to TRBJ1-6; D is perhaps TRBD1 (6 bases). The CDR3 sequence is 15 residues long. Trimming took 3 bases from V and 5 from J, leaving 11 bases between them. Germline CDR1 is SGHTA and CDR2 is FQGNSA. CDR3 in DNA: TGTGCCAGCAGCTTTTATCGACAGGATAATTCACCCCTCCACTTT. Residues: CASSFYRQDNSPLHF.

The genes are TRBV12-3 or TRBV12-4 and TRBJ1-3; 7 bases line up with TRBD1. The CDR3 spans 16 residues. After removal of 7 bases from V and 0 bases from J, the junction contained 9 bases not matched to a gene. The CDR3 DNA sequence: TGTGCCAGCACCCTGGACAGGCCTTACTCTGGAAACACCATATATTTT. It codes for CASTLDRPYSGNTIYF.

This clonotype was seen more than once but under ten times. The chain has TRBV19 and TRBJ1-5; perhaps TRBD1 as D (5 bases). Germline CDR1 LNHDA, CDR2 SQIVND (reference sequence). The CDR3 has 12 amino acids. Between the trimmed V and J ends, which lost 5 bases and 6 bases, there was a span of 8 bases. CDR3 loop: CASSGGGQPQHF. The CDR3 DNA sequence: TGTGCCAGTAGTGGGGGGGGTCAGCCCCAGCATTTT. Using reference TRBV19 and TRBJ1-5 for the parts outside the CDR3, the full variable domain is DGGITQSPKYLFRKEGQNVTLSCEQNLNHDAMYWYRQDPGQGLRLIYYSQIVNDFQKGDIAEGYSVSREKKESFPLTVTSAQKNPTAFYLCASSGGGQPQHFGDGTRLSIL.

This clonotype has just a few counts. This chain links TRBV20-1 with TRBJ2-7; perhaps D is TRBD1 or TRBD2 (5 bases each). There are 14 residues in the CDR3. Germline assignment: CDR1 DFQATT and CDR2 SNEGSKA (reference sequence). V shed 2 bases and J shed 7 bases, with 18 bases lying between them. The CDR3 protein is CSARTRDAVSEQYF. For the CDR3, the DNA is TGCAGTGCTAGAACCAGGGACGCAGTTTCGGAGCAGTACTTC.

In its sample, this clonotype was seen a few times. J is TRBJ2-3 and V is TRBV11-1, with D unresolved. Germline CDR1 is SGHAT and CDR2 is FQDESV (reference sequence). The CDR3 has 12 amino acids. Between the trimmed V and J ends, which lost 4 bases and 4 bases, there was a span of 6 bases. The DNA of the CDR3 is TGTGCCAGCAGCTCTAAGGCAGATACGCAGTATTTT. Protein sequence: CASSSKADTQYF.

The rearrangement uses TRBV7-9 and TRBJ1-2, with no clear D. V was trimmed by 2 bases and J by 1 base, leaving 14 bases between them. This CDR3 contains 16 residues. Germline loops: CDR1 SEHNR, CDR2 FQNEAQ (reference sequence). For the CDR3, the DNA is TGTGCCAGCAGCTTAAGAGACTCGGCCCTTAACTATGGCTACACCTTC. This translates into CASSLRDSALNYGYTF.

The chain has TRBV7-2 and TRBJ2-2; D is perhaps TRBD2 (6 bases). Trimming took off 11 bases at V and 1 base at J, with 11 bases between the two ends. The CDR3 length is 13 residues. CDR1 is SGHTA, CDR2 FQGNSA, per germline. The CDR3 DNA is TGTGCCGGAGTGGGGGGGAACACCGGGGAGCTGTTTTTT. Translated, it gives CAGVGGNTGELFF.

This clonotype was counted only a few times. The chain joins TRBV7-9 to TRBJ2-7; TRBD1 might be the D (7 bases). V gave up 5 bases and J gave up 4 bases, with 15 bases separating them. Germline V gives CDR1 SEHNR, CDR2 FQNEAQ (reference sequence). This CDR3 is 14 amino acids long. CDR3 loop: CASSPSAGGYEQYF. DNA for the CDR3: TGTGCCAGCAGCCCGTCGGCAGGGGGGTACGAGCAGTACTTC.

This rearrangement joins TRBV6-5 to TRBJ2-5; tentatively, D is TRBD1 or TRBD2 (5 bases each). The germline CDR1 and CDR2 sequences are MNHEY and SVGAGI. CDR3 size: 13 residues. Trimming cost V 0 bases and J 4 bases, with 6 bases left between them. CDR3 sequence: CASSYSGTETQYF. In DNA, the CDR3 is TGTGCCAGCAGTTACTCAGGGACAGAGACCCAGTACTTC.

This clonotype has more than one count but fewer than ten. The chain recombines TRBV7-9 with TRBJ2-5, with D perhaps TRBD2 (6 bases). CDR1 SEHNR and CDR2 FQNEAQ come from the germline V gene (reference sequence). The CDR3 sequence is 14 residues long. V gave up 3 bases and J gave up 9 bases, with 17 bases separating them. The CDR3 DNA reads TGTGCCAGCAGCTTGGGGGTCGGCTCGGGGGCCCAGTACTTC. It translates to CASSLGVGSGAQYF.

This sequence joins TRBV20-1 and TRBJ2-7; D is unclear. V was cut by 0 bases and J by 7 bases, with 10 bases left in between. CDR1 and CDR2 (germline): DFQATT, SNEGSKA (reference sequence). CDR3 size: 12 residues. The CDR3 region has the DNA TGCAGTGCTAGAGATTTGCCTATTGAGCAGTACTTC. As protein: CSARDLPIEQYF.

V usage is TRBV7-9 and J usage is TRBJ2-7, with 7 nucleotides matching TRBD2. With 5 bases clipped from V and 0 bases from J, the junction kept 4 bases outside the gene matches. Germline V lookup: CDR1 SEHNR, CDR2 FQNEAQ (reference sequence). This CDR3 contains 14 residues. The CDR3: CASSRSGGSYEQYV. The CDR3 DNA reads TGTGCCAGCAGCCGGTCGGGAGGCTCCTACGAGCAGTACGTC.